These 19 T cell receptor beta chains were all obtained from the same sample, sequenced in a study of monozygotic twins with inflammatory bowel disease. From the 5' RACE reads, TCRdb lists one entry per CDR3 protein and no DNA. The sample totals approximately 420,000 distinct CDR3 sequences. Sequenced input: blood. These receptors came from a human donor with ulcerative colitis or Crohn's disease, or a healthy co-twin of an affected twin (not recorded which).

The CDR3 is CASSQGSLAENNEQFF. The chain joins TRBV3-1 to TRBJ2-1; the TCRdb call, TRBD2, lacks DNA for checking. The germline CDR1 and CDR2 sequences are LGHDT and YNNKEL (reference sequence). This CDR3 has 16 amino acids.

The chain is built from TRBV5-6 and TRBJ1-1. CDR3 length: 14 amino acids. The V gene's germline CDR1 is SGHDT and CDR2 YYEEEE. The CDR3 region is CASSLRGLRTEAFF.

The gene calls are TRBV12-3 or TRBV12-4 and TRBJ2-3; the D gene TCRdb calls, TRBD2, cannot be checked with no DNA. This CDR3 has 15 amino acids. The CDR3 is CASSRNKGQLNTQYF.

V gene TRBV12-3 or TRBV12-4 combines with J gene TRBJ2-6. The CDR3 has 14 amino acids. The CDR3 sequence is CASRDVSGANVLTF.

The gene calls are TRBV12-3 or TRBV12-4 and TRBJ2-2; TCRdb gives TRBD1 as the D gene, but with no DNA this cannot be confirmed. This CDR3 is built from 16 residues. The CDR3: CASSFSGTANTGELFF.

J is TRBJ2-5 and V is TRBV28; TCRdb's D call of TRBD1 is untestable without DNA. The germline V gene has CDR1 MDHEN and CDR2 SYDVKM. CDR3 length equals 16 residues. The CDR3 reads CASSGYLGTGKETQYF. Full variable domain (outside the CDR3, taken from reference TRBV28 and TRBJ2-5): DVKVTQSSRYLVKRTGEKVFLECVQDMDHENMFWYRQDPGLGLRLIYFSYDVKMKEKGDIPEGYSVSREKKERFSLILESASTNQTSMYLCASSGYLGTGKETQYFGPGTRLLVL.

The V call is TRBV4-3, the J call TRBJ2-6; TCRdb lists TRBD1, though no DNA is available to test this call. The CDR3 length is 15 residues. The V gene's germline CDR1 is LGHNA and CDR2 YSLEER. The CDR3 loop is CASSRRGPGANVLTF.

The gene calls are TRBV7-9 and TRBJ1-4. CDR3 length: 14 amino acids. Germline V gene data show CDR1 as SEHNR and CDR2 as FQNEAQ (reference sequence). The CDR3 spells CASSYRDNNEKLFF.

Here the CDR3 reads CASSPTVVLNNEQFF. V usage is TRBV7-3 and J usage is TRBJ2-1; as DNA is missing, the TRBD2 call by TCRdb cannot be tested. Germline CDR1 is SGHTA and CDR2 is FQGTGA. The CDR3 spans 15 residues. The full variable domain, with the rest looked up from reference TRBV7-3 and TRBJ2-1, is GAGVSQTPSNKVTEKGKYVELRCDPISGHTALYWYRQSLGQGPEFLIYFQGTGAADDSGLPNDRFFAVRPEGSVSTLKIQRTERGDSAVYLCASSPTVVLNNEQFFGPGTRLTVL.

The genes are TRBV5-5 and TRBJ2-7; TCRdb indicates TRBD2, and absent DNA this call remains unverified. The CDR3 has 15 amino acids. Germline V lookup: CDR1 SGHKS, CDR2 YYEKEE (reference sequence). CDR3 protein: CASSLASGTPYEQYF. Drawing the rest from reference TRBV5-5 and TRBJ2-7, the complete variable domain is DAGVTQSPTHLIKTRGQQVTLRCSPISGHKSVSWYQQVLGQGPQFIFQYYEKEERGRGNFPDRFSARQFPNYSSELNVNALLLGDSALYLCASSLASGTPYEQYFGPGTRLTVT.

This chain connects TRBV15 to TRBJ1-1; TCRdb gives TRBD1 as the D gene, but with no DNA this cannot be confirmed. The germline CDR1 and CDR2 sequences are LNHNV and YYDKDF (reference sequence). The CDR3 is 20 residues long. CDR3 protein: CATSRGGTGHRIWENTEAFF.

The V and J genes are TRBV5-4 and TRBJ2-7; absent DNA, TCRdb's TRBD2 call cannot be checked. Germline assignment: CDR1 SGHNT and CDR2 YYREEE (reference sequence). The CDR3 covers 18 residues. This CDR3 reads CASSLAGVAGGYSYEQYF. The variable domain in full, with the rest retrieved from reference TRBV5-4 and TRBJ2-7, is ETGVTQSPTHLIKTRGQQVTLRCSSQSGHNTVSWYQQALGQGPQFIFQYYREEENGRGNFPPRFSGLQFPNYSSELNVNALELDDSALYLCASSLAGVAGGYSYEQYFGPGTRLTVT.

The J gene is TRBJ1-1, the V gene TRBV3-1; TCRdb calls TRBD1, which cannot be checked without DNA. Germline V lookup: CDR1 LGHDT, CDR2 YNNKEL (reference sequence). There are 16 residues in the CDR3. The CDR3 here is CASSRRRGGDKTEAFF.

The chain uses TRBV28 and TRBJ2-2; TCRdb's D gene call, TRBD1, goes unchecked for lack of DNA. The germline CDR1 and CDR2 sequences are MDHEN and SYDVKM. The CDR3 contains 14 residues. The CDR3 sequence: CASLREGDTGELFF.

The rearrangement links TRBV10-3 to TRBJ1-1; TCRdb designates TRBD1, a call that cannot be tested without DNA. Germline CDR1 and CDR2: ENHRY and SYGVKD. The CDR3 has 13 residues. Here the CDR3 reads CAISYSGQGEAFF.

V and J are TRBV12-3 or TRBV12-4 and TRBJ2-3; checking the TCRdb D call of TRBD1 is not possible without DNA. The CDR3 covers 13 residues. The CDR3 region is CASSLVGPQTQYF.

This chain links TRBV25-1 with TRBJ2-7; TCRdb indicates TRBD2, and absent DNA this call remains unverified. This CDR3 comprises 16 residues. Germline CDR1 reads MGHDK; CDR2 reads SYGVNS. CDR3 residues: CASSGTSGGRSYERYF.

The chain has TRBV7-3 and TRBJ2-3; TCRdb indicates TRBD2, and absent DNA this call remains unverified. Per the germline V gene, CDR1 is SGHTA and CDR2 is FQGTGA. The CDR3 has 17 amino acids. The CDR3 is CASSLFPGLASTDTQYF.

V gene TRBV11-2 combines with J gene TRBJ1-6; TCRdb gives TRBD1 as the D gene, but with no DNA this cannot be confirmed. The CDR3 spans 15 residues. Germline V gives CDR1 SGHAT, CDR2 FQNNGV. CDR3 loop: CASSARHGGDSPLHF.